Listed below are T cell receptor beta chains from one sample, sequenced in a study of T cells in Graves' hyperthyroidism and ophthalmopathy. TCRdb used MiXCR to reprocess the multiplex PCR reads, holding one entry per CDR3 protein. This table has hundreds of thousands of distinct CDR3 sequences, roughly 16% appearing once. Sequencing was performed on blood. The receptors were sampled from a woman aged 40 to 50 with Graves' ophthalmopathy. The CDR3 runs from the conserved cysteine through the conserved F or W. A D gene is named only where the DNA matches it firmly. Clone size is shown for a subset of rows, as once, few, many or a class of expanded clone.

size: -; J: TRBJ2-5; V: TRBV6-9; D: -; CDR3: CASSYSSTGRETQYF; DNA: TGTGCCAGCAGTTACAGCTCCACAGGGCGGGAGACCCAGTACTTC
size: many; J: TRBJ2-1; V: TRBV9; D: -; CDR3: CASSPFQVYNEQFF; DNA: TGTGCCAGCAGCCCGTTTCAGGTATACAATGAGCAGTTCTTC
size: few; J: TRBJ2-3; V: TRBV5-1; D: TRBD2; CDR3: CASSLRGLAGSTDTQYF; DNA: TGCGCCAGCAGCTTGAGGGGACTAGCGGGTAGCACAGATACGCAGTATTTT
size: -; J: TRBJ2-1; V: TRBV3-1; D: -; CDR3: CASGQEGSSYNEQFF; DNA: TGTGCCAGCGGCCAAGAAGGTAGTAGCTACAATGAGCAGTTCTTC
size: many; J: TRBJ2-7; V: TRBV27; D: TRBD2; CDR3: CASTSTGLAVYEQYF; DNA: TGTGCCAGCACTTCAACGGGACTAGCGGTCTACGAGCAGTACTTC
size: few; J: TRBJ2-1; V: TRBV29-1; D: -; CDR3: CSVEGPRVYNEQFF; DNA: TGCAGCGTTGAAGGGCCGAGGGTGTACAATGAGCAGTTCTTC
size: many; J: TRBJ1-1; V: TRBV28; D: -; CDR3: CASSFGHTEAFF; DNA: TGTGCCAGCAGTTTTGGGCACACTGAAGCTTTCTTT
size: many; J: TRBJ2-1; V: TRBV7-9; D: TRBD2; CDR3: CASSSGLAGVKQFF; DNA: TGTGCCAGCAGCTCTGGACTAGCGGGAGTCAAGCAGTTCTTC
size: -; J: TRBJ2-7; V: TRBV2; D: TRBD2; CDR3: CASSGGGLSSYEQYF; DNA: TGTGCCAGCAGTGGGGGGGGATTGAGCTCCTACGAGCAGTACTTC
size: -; J: TRBJ1-1; V: TRBV2; D: TRBD1; CDR3: CASTGQGRNTEAFF; DNA: TGTGCCAGCACTGGACAGGGGAGGAACACTGAAGCTTTCTTT
size: many; J: TRBJ1-1; V: TRBV10-3; D: -; CDR3: CAIRGFGGRTEAFF; DNA: TGTGCCATCAGGGGGTTCGGGGGTCGCACTGAAGCTTTCTTT
size: -; J: TRBJ2-3; V: TRBV20-1; D: TRBD2; CDR3: CSAPYSGRADTQYF; DNA: TGCAGTGCCCCCTATTCCGGGAGGGCCGATACGCAGTATTTT
size: -; J: TRBJ1-2; V: TRBV12-3/TRBV12-4; D: -; CDR3: CASSVLGGAYTF; DNA: TGTGCCAGCAGTGTGTTGGGGGGCGCCTACACCTTC
size: -; J: TRBJ2-4; V: TRBV11-2; D: TRBD2; CDR3: CASTGGGAKNIQYF; DNA: TGTGCCAGCACCGGCGGGGGGGCCAAAAACATTCAGTACTTC
size: -; J: TRBJ1-1; V: TRBV20-1; D: -; CDR3: CSARDRSHTEAFF; DNA: TGCAGTGCTAGAGACAGGAGTCACACTGAAGCTTTCTTT
size: many; J: TRBJ2-5; V: TRBV27; D: -; CDR3: CASSFFGTRGKETQYF; DNA: TGTGCCAGCAGTTTTTTTGGTACTCGGGGAAAGGAGACCCAGTACTTC
size: many; J: TRBJ2-1; V: TRBV20-1; D: -; CDR3: CSATPRDVSSYNEQFF; DNA: TGCAGTGCTACTCCCCGGGACGTGAGCTCCTACAATGAGCAGTTCTTC
size: -; J: TRBJ2-1; V: TRBV10-3; D: TRBD2; CDR3: CAISDQGGRANEQFF; DNA: TGTGCCATCAGTGATCAGGGCGGGAGGGCCAATGAGCAGTTCTTC
size: few; J: TRBJ1-1; V: TRBV12-3/TRBV12-4; D: -; CDR3: CATSQFGLDTEAFF; DNA: TGTGCCACCTCTCAGTTTGGGCTGGACACTGAAGCTTTCTTT
size: many; J: TRBJ1-6; V: TRBV20-1; D: TRBD1; CDR3: CSAHGQGFDNSPLHF; DNA: TGCAGTGCTCACGGACAGGGGTTCGATAATTCACCCCTCCACTTT
size: few; J: TRBJ2-7; V: TRBV28; D: -; CDR3: CASSSPGFVPYEQYF; DNA: TGTGCCAGCAGTTCACCAGGGTTTGTTCCCTACGAGCAGTACTTC
size: -; J: TRBJ2-3; V: TRBV20-1; D: TRBD1; CDR3: CSARVGQDWRADTQYF; DNA: TGCAGTGCTAGAGTTGGACAGGATTGGCGTGCAGATACGCAGTATTTT
size: -; J: TRBJ2-1; V: TRBV9; D: TRBD1; CDR3: CASSTRTGFYNEQFF; DNA: TGTGCCAGCAGCACTCGGACAGGGTTTTACAATGAGCAGTTCTTC
size: many; J: TRBJ2-5; V: TRBV18; D: -; CDR3: CASSRTPPETQYF; DNA: TGTGCCAGCTCGAGAACCCCTCCTGAGACCCAGTACTTC
size: many; J: TRBJ2-7; V: TRBV11-2; D: TRBD2; CDR3: CASRRLAGERYEQYF; DNA: TGTGCCAGCAGACGACTAGCGGGAGAACGCTACGAGCAGTACTTC
size: many; J: TRBJ2-2; V: TRBV7-3; D: -; CDR3: CASSLSSANTGELFF; DNA: TGTGCCAGCAGCTTAAGCAGCGCGAACACCGGGGAGCTGTTTTTT
size: many; J: TRBJ2-5; V: TRBV20-1; D: -; CDR3: CSAQRPNGETQYF; DNA: TGCAGTGCTCAGAGACCCAACGGGGAGACCCAGTACTTC
size: -; J: TRBJ1-6; V: TRBV3-1; D: -; CDR3: CASSQVGRPNNSPLHF; DNA: TGTGCCAGCAGCCAAGTGGGGCGACCGAATAATTCACCCCTCCACTTT
size: -; J: TRBJ1-3; V: TRBV29-1; D: -; CDR3: CSVRSGGNTIYF; DNA: TGCAGCGTTCGTTCCGGTGGAAACACCATATATTTT
size: many; J: TRBJ1-2; V: TRBV6-1; D: -; CDR3: CASSSGAHRYTF; DNA: TGTGCCAGCAGTTCCGGGGCCCACCGCTACACCTTC
size: -; J: TRBJ1-5; V: TRBV24-1; D: TRBD1; CDR3: CATSAHRGWSNQPQHF; DNA: TGTGCCACCAGTGCACACAGGGGGTGGAGCAATCAGCCCCAGCATTTT
size: -; J: TRBJ1-1; V: TRBV4-1; D: -; CDR3: CASRPSLGAAEAFF; DNA: TGCGCCAGCAGGCCCAGTTTGGGGGCTGCTGAAGCTTTCTTT
size: many; J: TRBJ2-2; V: TRBV2; D: -; CDR3: CASSSTLGTGELFF; DNA: TGTGCCAGCAGCTCAACTTTGGGTACCGGGGAGCTGTTTTTT
size: -; J: TRBJ2-3; V: TRBV4-2; D: -; CDR3: CASSQDTRIGTDTQYF; DNA: TGTGCCAGCAGCCAAGATACGAGGATCGGTACAGATACGCAGTATTTT
size: many; J: TRBJ1-1; V: TRBV2; D: -; CDR3: CASYKGGEAFF; DNA: TGTGCCAGTTACAAGGGGGGTGAAGCTTTCTTT
size: many; J: TRBJ1-5; V: TRBV11-1; D: TRBD1; CDR3: CASSFDREQPQHF; DNA: TGTGCCAGCAGCTTCGACAGGGAACAGCCCCAGCATTTT
size: many; J: TRBJ2-7; V: TRBV28; D: TRBD1; CDR3: CASSPGDRGLYEQYF; DNA: TGTGCCAGCAGCCCGGGGGACAGGGGGCTCTACGAGCAGTACTTC
size: -; J: TRBJ2-3; V: TRBV4-2; D: -; CDR3: CASSQGLEGGGSDTQYF; DNA: TGTGCCAGCAGCCAGGGCCTAGAGGGGGGCGGCTCAGATACGCAGTATTTT
size: many; J: TRBJ1-5; V: TRBV6-1; D: -; CDR3: CASSEAMGGSNQPQHF; DNA: TGTGCCAGCAGTGAAGCGATGGGGGGGAGCAATCAGCCCCAGCATTTT
size: few; J: TRBJ2-5; V: TRBV6-2/TRBV6-3; D: -; CDR3: CASSTALAGRETQYF; DNA: TGTGCCAGCAGCACCGCCTTGGCGGGAAGAGAGACCCAGTACTTC
size: many; J: TRBJ2-3; V: TRBV5-1; D: -; CDR3: CASSLFQTPATDTQYF; DNA: TGCGCCAGCAGCTTGTTCCAGACACCCGCCACAGATACGCAGTATTTT
size: -; J: TRBJ2-7; V: TRBV7-3; D: TRBD2; CDR3: CASTLAGPYEQYF; DNA: TGTGCTAGCACTTTAGCGGGGCCCTACGAGCAGTACTTC
size: -; J: TRBJ2-5; V: TRBV14; D: -; CDR3: CASSQENSPMGTQYF; DNA: TGTGCCAGCAGCCAAGAAAACAGCCCCATGGGGACCCAGTACTTC
size: -; J: TRBJ2-3; V: TRBV29-1; D: -; CDR3: CSVPRGATDTQYF; DNA: TGCAGCGTTCCCCGCGGTGCCACAGATACGCAGTATTTT